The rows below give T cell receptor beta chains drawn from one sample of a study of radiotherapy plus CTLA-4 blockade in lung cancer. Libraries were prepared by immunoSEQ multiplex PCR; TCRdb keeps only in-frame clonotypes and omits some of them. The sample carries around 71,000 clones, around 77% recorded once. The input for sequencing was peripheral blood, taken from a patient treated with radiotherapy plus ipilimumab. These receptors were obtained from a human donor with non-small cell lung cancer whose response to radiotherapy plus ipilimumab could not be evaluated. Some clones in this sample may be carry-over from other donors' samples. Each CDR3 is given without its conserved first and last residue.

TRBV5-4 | ASSLGGPGGRETQY
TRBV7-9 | ASSLGVVGF
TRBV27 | ASSRSGITYEQY
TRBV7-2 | ASSLAVLAVNEQF
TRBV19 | ASSLDRSHGGYT
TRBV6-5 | ASRDRQGPYGYT
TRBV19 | ASSIDGANYGYT
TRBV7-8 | ASSLSYEQY
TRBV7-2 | ASSQAGTDRYGYT
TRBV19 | ASSSLQGTEAF
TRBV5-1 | ASSLEVGTGVEQY
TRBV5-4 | ASSFQQGLAYGYT
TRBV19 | ASSIGQRGQPQH
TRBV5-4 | ASSLETGRVKNIQY
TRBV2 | ASSRDTQETQY
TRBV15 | ATSRSSARPRH
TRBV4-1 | ASSQVTGGPTETQY
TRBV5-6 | ASSLDTGSYGYT
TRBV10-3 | ASQGNYGYT
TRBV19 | ASSPRVNSNTIY
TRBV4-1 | ASSRSQGGYEQY
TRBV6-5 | ATGGGNPLYGYT
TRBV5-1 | ASSAEGGNQPQH
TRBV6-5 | ASSRRRGRTEAF
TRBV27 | ASRVGGATYEQY
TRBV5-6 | ASSLRQGGADTQY
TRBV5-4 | ASSSAGGSMNTEAF
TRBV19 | ASSPQGMGEPQH
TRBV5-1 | ASSVTGTGGNEQF
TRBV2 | ASRPRGGYNTYEQY
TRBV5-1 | ASTATGGENGYT
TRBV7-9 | ASSVPPGQSSYNEQF
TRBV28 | ASRPGTGSTEAF
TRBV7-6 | ASSQGWGYT
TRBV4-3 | ASSQGQEALYEQY
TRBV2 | ASSRDRGNQETQY
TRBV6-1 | ASSEALRGEQF
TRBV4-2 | ASSQDQAGANSPLH
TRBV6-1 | ASGLGPALGETQY
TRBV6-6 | ASSPAGGTPSPLH
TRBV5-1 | ASSLAQGLQYEQY
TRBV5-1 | ASSLRIMGQLFKGEQF
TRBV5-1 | ASSWTGDYGYT
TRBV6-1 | ASSEVPRGETQY
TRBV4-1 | ASSQDLIGPLH
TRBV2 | ASRTRRRDTQY
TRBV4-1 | ASSQDQRAGGTYNEQF